This record looks at one T cell receptor (beta chain) sequence and its context. This specimen comes from a study of blood T cell repertoires in COVID-19. The wider study: The United States, Italy and Spain supplied acute and convalescent COVID-19 samples.

The CDR3 runs to 13 residues. The V end was cut by 4 bases, the J end by 4 bases, with 8 bases between. CDR1 SGHTA and CDR2 FQGTGA come from the germline V gene. Enrollees, about 18 to 90 years old, lived in approximately 25 US areas. Data came from immunoSEQ multiplex PCR; TCRdb stores just in-frame clones and leaves some out. The sample lists around 190,000 clones; about nine tenths were seen once. The rearrangement uses TRBV7-3 and TRBJ2-1; D not certain. The sequencing sample was made of PBMCs or T cells enriched from blood (not recorded which). This TCR was recovered from a man in his late teens or twenties with acute COVID-19. The CDR3 region has the DNA TGTGCCAGCAGCTCGTCCTCTTACAATGAGCAGTTCTTC. Translating gives CASSSSSYNEQFF.